These T cell receptor beta chains were read from a single sample in a study of CD8+ T cells in alopecia areata. Sequencing used immunoSEQ multiplex PCR; TCRdb keeps in-frame clones, though not all of them. Here the sample spans roughly 170,000 clones, about three fifths being singletons. The material was CD8+ T cells sorted from blood, obtained at week 24, from a patient treated with tofacitinib. The receptors derive from a human donor with alopecia areata. CDR3s include the opening cysteine and the closing phenylalanine or tryptophan. A D gene is named only where the DNA matches it firmly. Not all rows give a size; the values are once, few, many and, for expanded clones, a class.

once,TRBJ1-2,TRBV29-1,TRBD1,TGCAGCGTTGATCCCCGACAGGGGAATGGCTACACCTTC,CSVDPRQGNGYTF
.,TRBJ2-7,TRBV29-1,.,TGCAGCGTCCGGGGGGCGACTAGCCGGTCCTACGAGCAGTACTTC,CSVRGATSRSYEQYF
few,TRBJ2-7,TRBV14,TRBD2,TGTGCCAGCAGCCAAGAAACCGGGGGGGTTCTCGAGCAGTACTTC,CASSQETGGVLEQYF
.,TRBJ2-5,TRBV30,.,TGTGCCTGGAGTGAAACGGAGACCCAGTACTTC,CAWSETETQYF
few,TRBJ1-5,TRBV15,.,TGTGCCACCAGCGGCTTTTCAGGGAGGAGCAATCAGCCCCAGCATTTT,CATSGFSGRSNQPQHF
.,TRBJ2-1,TRBV5-6,TRBD2,TGTGCCAGCAGCTTGGGGCTAGCGGATGAGCAGTTCTTC,CASSLGLADEQFF
.,TRBJ2-2,TRBV11-3,.,TGTGCCAGCATTGGGGGGACCGGGGAGCTGTTTTTT,CASIGGTGELFF
.,TRBJ2-7,TRBV6-5,.,TGTGCCAGCAGTTACTCAGGTCAGAGCCCTTACGAGCAGTACTTC,CASSYSGQSPYEQYF
.,TRBJ1-5,TRBV5-6,.,TGTGCCAGCAGCTTGGCCGCAGGCCTCAATCAGCCCCAGCATTTT,CASSLAAGLNQPQHF
.,TRBJ1-2,TRBV25-1,TRBD1,TGTGCCAGCAGTTTTGACAGGGCCTATGGCTACACCTTC,CASSFDRAYGYTF
.,TRBJ1-2,TRBV29-1,.,TGCAGCGTTGGCGGGGGGCGCCTCGATGGCTACACCTTC,CSVGGGRLDGYTF
.,TRBJ2-1,TRBV2,.,TGTGCCGGGGCATGGGGTGAGCAGTTCTTC,CAGAWGEQFF
.,TRBJ1-2,TRBV4-1,.,TGCGCCAGCAGCCTTACGATGGGGGATAGGTATGGCTACACCTTC,CASSLTMGDRYGYTF
few,TRBJ1-5,TRBV4-1,TRBD1,TGCGCCAGCAGCCAGGCAGACAGGGTTAGCAATCAGCCCCAGCATTTT,CASSQADRVSNQPQHF
.,TRBJ1-6,TRBV7-9,.,TGTGCCAGCAGCTTAGAGAATTCATCCCGGGATTCACCCCTCCACTTT,CASSLENSSRDSPLHF
.,TRBJ2-7,TRBV19,TRBD2,TGTGCCAGTAGTCCCTGGGGGGGAAGCTCCTACGAGCAGTACTTC,CASSPWGGSSYEQYF
.,TRBJ2-4,TRBV27,.,TGTGCCAGCAGTTTATCTGGGTTAGGCGAAGCGGTTCAGTACTTC,CASSLSGLGEAVQYF
.,TRBJ1-5,TRBV28,.,TGTGCCAGCAGTTTGGTTAGCAATCAGCCCCAGCATTTT,CASSLVSNQPQHF
.,TRBJ1-2,TRBV9,TRBD1,TGTGCCAGCAGCGAGCGGACAGGAGGTGGCTACACCTTC,CASSERTGGGYTF
.,TRBJ2-5,TRBV9,TRBD2,TGTGCCAGCAGCGTAGAGGGGACTAGCTCGGGGGAGACCCAGTACTTC,CASSVEGTSSGETQYF
.,TRBJ2-3,TRBV9,.,TGTGCCAGCAGCGTAGTGGGGGGCGCAGATACGCAGTATTTT,CASSVVGGADTQYF
.,TRBJ1-2,TRBV7-9,.,TGTGCCAGCAGCTTAGACAGGCCCTACTATGGCTACACCTTC,CASSLDRPYYGYTF
few,TRBJ1-4,TRBV14,TRBD1,TGTGCCAGCAGCTTCCAACAGGGGGAAAAACTGTTTTTT,CASSFQQGEKLFF
few,TRBJ2-1,TRBV19,.,TGTGCCAGTAGTATAGGGGCTTACAATGAGCAGTTCTTC,CASSIGAYNEQFF
.,TRBJ1-4,TRBV30,.,TGTGCCTGGAGTGTGGGAATTCGGGAAAAACTGTTTTTT,CAWSVGIREKLFF
few,TRBJ2-2,TRBV30,.,TGTGCCTGGAGTTATGGGGGGTCCGGGGAGCTGTTTTTT,CAWSYGGSGELFF
.,TRBJ2-5,TRBV4-2,TRBD2,TGTGCCAGCAGCCAAGGATTGCTAGCGGGGGATCAAGAGACCCAGTACTTC,CASSQGLLAGDQETQYF
.,TRBJ2-2,TRBV25-1,.,TGTGCCAGCAGTGAAACAGGGGAGCTGTTTTTT,CASSETGELFF
few,TRBJ2-7,TRBV7-9,.,TGTGCCAGCAGCTTGGGGGCTTACGAGCAGTACTTC,CASSLGAYEQYF
few,TRBJ2-2,TRBV29-1,.,TGCAGCGTTACGTGGGGGGCCGGGGAGCTGTTTTTT,CSVTWGAGELFF
few,TRBJ2-7,TRBV14,TRBD2,TGTGCCAGCAGCCAAGCCGTCTCCGGGACTAGCTCCTACGAGCAGTACTTC,CASSQAVSGTSSYEQYF
few,TRBJ1-5,TRBV6-1,.,TGTGCCAGCAGTGAAGTTGGAAAAAGTCAGCCCCAGCATTTT,CASSEVGKSQPQHF
.,TRBJ1-2,TRBV30,.,TGTGCCTGGAGTATGGCCCCCTTTCGGGGCTACACCTTC,CAWSMAPFRGYTF
few,TRBJ1-1,TRBV7-9,.,TGTGCCAGCAGCTTAGCCGACAACACTGAAGCTTTCTTT,CASSLADNTEAFF
.,TRBJ2-1,TRBV25-1,.,TGTGCCAGCAGTGAATCCTCCTACAATGAGCAGTTCTTC,CASSESSYNEQFF
.,TRBJ2-1,TRBV13,TRBD1,TGTGCCAGCAGCCTCCCTAACAGGGGGTTCAATGAGCAGTTCTTC,CASSLPNRGFNEQFF
.,TRBJ1-1,TRBV7-8,.,TGTGCCAGCAGCTTCGGAACGGGAACTGAAGCTTTCTTT,CASSFGTGTEAFF
.,TRBJ2-2,TRBV5-6,.,TGTGCCAGCAGCTTTCCCACAGGGCCCGGGGAGCTGTTTTTT,CASSFPTGPGELFF
few,TRBJ2-7,TRBV4-1,.,TGCGCCAGCAGCCAAGATCTGTCCGGGAGCTCCTACGAGCAGTACTTC,CASSQDLSGSSYEQYF
.,TRBJ2-3,TRBV14,TRBD2,TGTGCCAGCAGCCATTCCTCAACTAGCGCTACTAGCACAGATACGCAGTATTTT,CASSHSSTSATSTDTQYF
few,TRBJ1-1,TRBV6-5,.,TGTGCCAGCAGTTACGGAGGGGTTCAGATTGAAGCTTTCTTT,CASSYGGVQIEAFF
.,TRBJ2-3,TRBV30,TRBD1,TGTGCCTGGAGGCCGGGACAGTTAACAGATACGCAGTATTTT,CAWRPGQLTDTQYF
.,TRBJ2-7,TRBV7-9,.,TGTGCCAGCAGCTTAGAACTCAACTACGAGCAGTACTTC,CASSLELNYEQYF
.,TRBJ2-3,TRBV13,TRBD1,TGTGCCAGCAGCTTCGACAGGGATGTCGCAGATACGCAGTATTTT,CASSFDRDVADTQYF
few,TRBJ2-7,TRBV30,TRBD2,TGTGCCTGGAGTGTACGCAGCGGGGCTTTTTCTGTCTACGAGCAGTACTTC,CAWSVRSGAFSVYEQYF
.,TRBJ2-2,TRBV19,.,TGTGCCACTCGGCCAGGCTCGAACACCGGGGAGCTGTTTTTT,CATRPGSNTGELFF